This TCR beta chain originates from a study of OX40 agonist ivuxolimab in advanced cancers. This table comes from immunoSEQ multiplex PCR, and its TCRdb copy is limited to in-frame clones, with some not included. In the table there are some 45,000 clones, roughly 91% of which are singletons. The germline V gene encodes CDR1 SGDLS and CDR2 YYNGEE. The CDR3 is 14 amino acids. V lost 3 bases and J lost 5, with 12 bases in between. This TCR was sampled from an adult with an advanced solid tumor such as melanoma, head and neck, liver or kidney cancer. The source material was CD4+ or CD8+ T cells sorted from blood, sampled in a trial of the OX40 agonist ivuxolimab. The V gene is TRBV9, the J gene TRBJ2-1; D is possibly TRBD1 or TRBD2 (5 bases each). The CDR3 DNA reads as TGTGCCAGCAGCGGACTGTCGGGACACAATGAGCAGTTCTTC. Its protein is CASSGLSGHNEQFF. The full variable domain, rest sourced from reference TRBV9 and TRBJ2-1, is DSGVTQTPKHLITATGQRVTLRCSPRSGDLSVYWYQQSLDQGLQFLIQYYNGEERAKGNILERFSAQQFPDLHSELNLSSLELGDSALYFCASSGLSGHNEQFFGPGTRLTVL.